The rows below give T cell receptor beta chains drawn from one sample of a study of patients and donors after allogeneic stem cell transplantation. A single record per CDR3 protein comes from TCRdb applying MiXCR to the RT-PCR reads. The data show under 200,000 distinct CDR3 sequences, over 25% seen once. Sample: blood, either unsorted or a sorted T cell fraction (not recorded which). These receptor sequences come from a human donor who was either an allogeneic HSCT recipient or a stem cell or donor lymphocyte infusion donor (not recorded which). It is not recorded whose cells these are; they may come from a transplant donor. Both conserved end residues are part of each CDR3. The order of the fields is J gene, D gene, V gene, clone size, CDR3 protein, CDR3 DNA. The D gene is left open where the match is weak. The size of a clone is reported for some rows only, either as once, few or many, or as a class for expanded clones.

TRBJ2-3,TRBD2,TRBV28,few,CASSFREEVSTDTQYF,TGTGCCAGCAGTTTTCGGGAGGAAGTGAGCACAGATACGCAGTATTTT
TRBJ2-5,TRBD2,TRBV5-1,NA,CASSLGSTSGYQETQYF,TGCGCCAGCAGCCTGGGGTCGACTAGCGGATACCAAGAGACCCAGTACTTC
TRBJ1-2,TRBD1,TRBV29-1,few,CSVPGGTGDDYGYTF,TGCAGCGTCCCGGGGGGGACAGGGGACGACTATGGCTACACCTTC
TRBJ2-5,TRBD2,TRBV6-2/TRBV6-3,NA,CASSYSGTSGETQYF,TGTGCCAGCAGTTATTCCGGGACTAGCGGGGAGACCCAGTACTTC
TRBJ2-7,TRBD1,TRBV5-1,NA,CASSPGQGFGYEQYF,TGCGCCAGCAGCCCGGGACAGGGCTTTGGGTACGAGCAGTACTTC
TRBJ1-2,NA,TRBV5-6,few,CASSDLKGRGYTF,TGTGCCAGCAGCGATCTGAAGGGTCGTGGCTACACCTTC
TRBJ2-7,TRBD2,TRBV3-1,NA,CASTEGGANLEQYF,TGTGCCAGCACCGAGGGAGGGGCTAACCTCGAGCAGTACTTC
TRBJ2-2,NA,TRBV28,NA,CASVRNTGELFF,TGTGCCAGCGTGAGGAACACCGGGGAGCTGTTTTTT
TRBJ1-1,NA,TRBV5-1,NA,CASSGDGARNTEAFF,TGCGCCAGCAGCGGGGATGGGGCAAGGAACACTGAAGCTTTCTTT
TRBJ2-7,TRBD2,TRBV9,NA,CASSVRGLAGENQYF,TGTGCCAGCAGCGTGAGGGGACTAGCGGGAGAAAACCAGTACTTC
TRBJ2-7,TRBD2,TRBV29-1,NA,CSVESGGYEQYF,TGCAGCGTTGAGTCGGGAGGGTACGAGCAGTACTTC
TRBJ2-1,TRBD2,TRBV10-3,NA,CAISEGTSGNEQFF,TGTGCCATCAGTGAGGGGACTAGCGGTAATGAGCAGTTCTTC
TRBJ2-3,TRBD2,TRBV24-1,once,CATSSGGEDTQYF,TGTGCCACCAGTTCCGGGGGGGAAGATACGCAGTATTTT
TRBJ2-1,TRBD1,TRBV12-3/TRBV12-4,few,CASSSRDRGNEQFF,TGTGCCAGCAGTTCCCGGGACAGGGGAAATGAGCAGTTCTTC
TRBJ2-3,TRBD1,TRBV20-1,few,CSARDRGRDTQYF,TGCAGTGCCCGGGACAGAGGCCGGGATACGCAGTATTTT
TRBJ2-3,TRBD1,TRBV7-8,NA,CASSFPDRTEHPDTQYF,TGTGCCAGCAGCTTTCCGGACAGGACGGAGCACCCAGATACGCAGTATTTT
TRBJ2-7,TRBD2,TRBV20-1,few,CSALVAGTSYEQYF,TGCAGTGCATTAGTAGCGGGAACGTCCTACGAGCAGTACTTC
TRBJ2-1,NA,TRBV4-1,NA,CASSHTGFNEQFF,TGCGCCAGCAGCCACACAGGGTTCAATGAGCAGTTCTTC
TRBJ2-2,NA,TRBV11-2,once,CASHGGSSNTGELFF,TGTGCCAGCCACGGAGGGTCATCGAACACCGGGGAGCTGTTTTTT
TRBJ2-7,NA,TRBV10-3,NA,CARRAASSYEQYF,TGTGCCAGGAGAGCGGCCAGCTCCTACGAGCAGTACTTC
TRBJ2-7,NA,TRBV28,NA,CASRPPGVYEQYF,TGTGCCAGCAGACCCCCTGGGGTCTACGAGCAGTACTTC
TRBJ1-2,NA,TRBV12-3/TRBV12-4,NA,CASSAPHANYGYTF,TGTGCCAGCAGTGCCCCCCATGCGAACTATGGCTACACCTTC
TRBJ1-4,TRBD1,TRBV5-1,NA,CASSPGQGSEKLFF,TGCGCCAGCAGCCCCGGACAGGGAAGTGAAAAACTGTTTTTT
TRBJ2-2,TRBD2,TRBV15,NA,CATSSRTSTGELFF,TGTGCCACCAGCAGCAGGACTAGCACCGGGGAGCTGTTTTTT
TRBJ1-6,NA,TRBV6-5,NA,CASSYTAGIPSPLHF,TGTGCCAGCAGTTACACCGCAGGGATTCCTTCACCCCTCCACTTT
TRBJ1-4,NA,TRBV18,NA,CASSPVSGEANEKLFF,TGTGCCAGCTCACCCGTCAGCGGCGAGGCTAATGAAAAACTGTTTTTT
TRBJ2-5,TRBD2,TRBV25-1,few,CASPAGGPLQETQYF,TGTGCCAGCCCCGCGGGAGGGCCCCTCCAAGAGACCCAGTACTTC
TRBJ2-3,NA,TRBV29-1,NA,CSVSMGSTDTQYF,TGCAGCGTTAGTATGGGGAGCACAGATACGCAGTATTTT
TRBJ2-1,NA,TRBV6-5,NA,CASGRVRNEQFF,TGTGCCAGCGGCCGCGTAAGGAATGAGCAGTTCTTC
TRBJ1-5,TRBD1,TRBV7-2,few,CASSPRTGGSQPQHF,TGTGCCAGCAGCCCACGGACAGGGGGTAGTCAGCCCCAGCATTTT
TRBJ1-4,TRBD1,TRBV12-3/TRBV12-4,few,CASSQTTGSPEKLFF,TGTGCCAGCAGCCAGACGACAGGGTCGCCTGAAAAACTGTTTTTT
TRBJ1-2,NA,TRBV27,NA,CASSLWAGLSGGYTF,TGTGCCAGCAGTTTATGGGCAGGGTTGAGTGGAGGCTACACCTTC
TRBJ2-5,TRBD2,TRBV7-2,few,CASSLASLAGEGTQYF,TGTGCCAGCAGCTTAGCGTCCCTAGCGGGAGAAGGGACCCAGTACTTC
TRBJ1-6,NA,TRBV7-6,NA,CASSPRSGANSPLHF,TGTGCCAGCAGCCCGCGCTCAGGCGCCAATTCACCCCTCCACTTT
TRBJ2-2,NA,TRBV27,few,CASSFQELGELFF,TGTGCCAGCAGTTTTCAAGAGTTGGGGGAGCTGTTTTTT
TRBJ2-3,NA,TRBV11-2,NA,CASSSLSYTDTQYF,TGTGCCAGCAGCTCACTTAGCTACACAGATACGCAGTATTTT
TRBJ2-3,NA,TRBV7-9,NA,CASSFPGDGADTQYF,TGTGCCAGCAGCTTCCCGGGAGATGGCGCAGATACGCAGTATTTT
TRBJ2-3,NA,TRBV6-6,NA,CASLLPGEDTQYF,TGTGCCAGCCTTCTCCCAGGGGAAGATACGCAGTATTTT
TRBJ2-7,TRBD2,TRBV12-3/TRBV12-4,few,CASTASGRGFYEQYF,TGTGCCAGCACCGCCAGCGGGAGGGGCTTCTACGAGCAGTACTTC
TRBJ2-3,NA,TRBV7-3,few,CASSTRLPGTQYF,TGTGCCAGCAGCACTCGACTCCCTGGCACGCAGTATTTT
TRBJ2-5,TRBD2,TRBV12-3/TRBV12-4,NA,CASSLGASGRETQYF,TGTGCCAGCAGTTTAGGGGCTAGCGGGAGGGAGACCCAGTACTTC
TRBJ1-5,NA,TRBV2,NA,CASRRTLNQPQHF,TGTGCCAGCAGGAGGACACTCAATCAGCCCCAGCATTTT
TRBJ2-1,TRBD1,TRBV24-1,few,CATSDSTGEREQFF,TGTGCCACCAGTGATTCGACAGGGGAGAGGGAGCAGTTCTTC
TRBJ2-1,TRBD1,TRBV27,many,CASSRPRGIRSYNEQFF,TGTGCCAGCAGCCGACCCAGGGGGATCCGCTCCTACAATGAGCAGTTCTTC
TRBJ2-5,NA,TRBV7-9,NA,CASSFYEPQETQYF,TGTGCCAGCAGCTTCTATGAGCCGCAAGAGACCCAGTACTTC